This T cell receptor beta chain was identified during a study of a mutant IDH1 vaccine in newly diagnosed glioma. Time point of the sample: baseline, week 1 (first vaccination visit). Documented treatment: pre-vaccination baseline after standard-of-care therapy. Repertoires were generated with immunoSEQ multiplex PCR, while TCRdb's copy carries only in-frame clones and drops some. The data show approximately 88,000 clones, about 80% seen once. Germline assignment: CDR1 SEHNR and CDR2 FQNEAQ (reference sequence). This CDR3 comprises 15 residues. The J segment lost 3 bases and the V segment lost 1 base, leaving 1 base of the junction unmatched. Note on this clone: Its specificity is unknown.

Points from the study as a whole: Top peripheral T cell clonotype shifts appeared unrelated to pseudoprogression.

Sequencing used PBMCs, obtained from a glioma patient treated with radiotherapy, temozolomide or both. This sequence was found in a man in his forties with glioma. V is TRBV7-9 and J is TRBJ2-1; TRBD2 matches 9 bases. The CDR3, as DNA: TGTGCCAGCAGCTTAGATAGCGGGAGCTACAATGAGCAGTTCTTC. Translation gives CASSLDSGSYNEQFF.